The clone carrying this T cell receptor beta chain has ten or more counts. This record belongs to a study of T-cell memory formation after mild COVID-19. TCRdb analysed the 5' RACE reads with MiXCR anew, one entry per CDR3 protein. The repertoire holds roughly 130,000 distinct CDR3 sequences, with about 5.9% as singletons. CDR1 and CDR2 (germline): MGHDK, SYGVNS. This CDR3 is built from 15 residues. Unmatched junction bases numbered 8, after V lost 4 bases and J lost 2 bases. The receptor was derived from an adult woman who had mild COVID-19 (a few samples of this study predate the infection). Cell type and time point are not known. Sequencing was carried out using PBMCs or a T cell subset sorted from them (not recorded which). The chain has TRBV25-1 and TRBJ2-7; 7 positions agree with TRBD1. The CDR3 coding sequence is TGTGCCAGCAGTGCCTCGAACAGGGGCGCCTACGAGCAGTACTTC. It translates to CASSASNRGAYEQYF.